This TCR beta chain appears in the sequencing data of a study of spatial heterogeneity in lung cancer. Overall study: Raw reads showed each unique TCR and UMI combination turning up more than ten times on average. General observations from the study: Expanded tumor TCRs that were ubiquitous appeared in blood more at resection than follow-up.

This clonotype was counted a few times. Antigen unknown. An end of the junction does not agree with germline; a read error may underlie this. TCRdb re-called the 5' RACE reads through MiXCR, storing one row per CDR3 protein. The table lists some 53,000 distinct CDR3 sequences, less than 8.5% of them singletons, with about 3% in the top ten. Indicated time point: sample taken at primary tumor resection. Unsorted whole RNA of tumor, nontumor lung or frozen PBMC was sequenced. CDR3 length: 12 residues. The V gene's germline CDR1 is MDHEN and CDR2 SYDVKM. This sequence originates from a female donor with early-stage non-small cell lung cancer. This specimen was PBMCs, taken at surgery. The gene calls are TRBV28 and TRBJ2-5; 7 bases line up with TRBD1. CDR3 DNA: TGTGCCAGCAGTTTAAATACAGGGGTCCTAAGCTTC. As protein: CASSLNTGVLSF. The whole variable domain, remainder taken from reference TRBV28 and TRBJ2-5, is DVKVTQSSRYLVKRTGEKVFLECVQDMDHENMFWYRQDPGLGLRLIYFSYDVKMKEKGDIPEGYSVSREKKERFSLILESASTNQTSMYLCASSLNTGVLSFGPGTRLLVL.